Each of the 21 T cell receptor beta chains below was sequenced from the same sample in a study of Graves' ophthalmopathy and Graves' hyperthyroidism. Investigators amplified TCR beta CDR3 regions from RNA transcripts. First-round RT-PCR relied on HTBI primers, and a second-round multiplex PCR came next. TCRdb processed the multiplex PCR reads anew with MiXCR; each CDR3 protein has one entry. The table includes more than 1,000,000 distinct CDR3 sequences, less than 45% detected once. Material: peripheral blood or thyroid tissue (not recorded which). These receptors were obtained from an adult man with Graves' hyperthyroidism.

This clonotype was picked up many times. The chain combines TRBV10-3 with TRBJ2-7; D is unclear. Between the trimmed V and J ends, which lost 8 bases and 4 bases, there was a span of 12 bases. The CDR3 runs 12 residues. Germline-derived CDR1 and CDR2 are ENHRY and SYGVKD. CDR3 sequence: CAIGPPGYEQYF. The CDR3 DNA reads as TGTGCCATCGGACCCCCGGGTTACGAGCAGTACTTC.

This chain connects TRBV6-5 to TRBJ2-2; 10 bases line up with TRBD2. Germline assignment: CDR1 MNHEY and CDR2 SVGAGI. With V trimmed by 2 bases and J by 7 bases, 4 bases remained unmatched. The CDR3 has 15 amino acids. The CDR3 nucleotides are TGTGCCAGCAGTTACGGCCTAGCGGGAGTCGGGGAGCTGTTTTTT. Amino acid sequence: CASSYGLAGVGELFF.

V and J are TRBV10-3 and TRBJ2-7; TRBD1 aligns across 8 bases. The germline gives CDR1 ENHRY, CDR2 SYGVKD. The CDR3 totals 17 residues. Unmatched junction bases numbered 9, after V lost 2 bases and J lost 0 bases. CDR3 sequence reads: CAISEPSGTGSSYEQYF. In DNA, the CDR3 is TGTGCCATCAGTGAGCCGTCCGGGACAGGTAGCTCCTACGAGCAGTACTTC.

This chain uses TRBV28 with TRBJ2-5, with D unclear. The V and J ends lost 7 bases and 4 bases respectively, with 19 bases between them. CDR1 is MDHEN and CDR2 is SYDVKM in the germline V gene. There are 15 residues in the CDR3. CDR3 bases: TGTGCCAGCAAGGTCCGACCTGGCTCAACAGAGACCCAGTACTTC. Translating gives CASKVRPGSTETQYF.

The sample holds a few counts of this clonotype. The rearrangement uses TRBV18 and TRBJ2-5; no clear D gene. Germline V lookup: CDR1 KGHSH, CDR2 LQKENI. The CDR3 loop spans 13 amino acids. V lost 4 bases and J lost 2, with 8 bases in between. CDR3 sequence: CASSRKVQETQYF. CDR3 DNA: TGTGCCAGCTCACGCAAGGTTCAAGAGACCCAGTACTTC. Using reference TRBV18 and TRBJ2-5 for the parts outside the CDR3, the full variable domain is NAGVMQNPRHLVRRRGQEARLRCSPMKGHSHVYWYRQLPEEGLKFMVYLQKENIIDESGMPKERFSAEFPKEGPSILRIQQVVRGDSAAYFCASSRKVQETQYFGPGTRLLVL.

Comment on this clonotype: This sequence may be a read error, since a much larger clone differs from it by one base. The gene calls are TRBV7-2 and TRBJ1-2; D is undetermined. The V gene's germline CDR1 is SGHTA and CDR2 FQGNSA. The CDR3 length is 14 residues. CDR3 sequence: CAGSLPGRALGYTF. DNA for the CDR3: TGTGCCGGCAGCTTACCAGGACGGGCTCTTGGCTACACCTTC.

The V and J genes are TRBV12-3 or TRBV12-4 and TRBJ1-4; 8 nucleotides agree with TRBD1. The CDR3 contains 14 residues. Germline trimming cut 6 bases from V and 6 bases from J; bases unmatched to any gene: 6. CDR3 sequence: CASSSRGRHEKLFF. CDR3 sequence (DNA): TGTGCCAGCAGCAGCAGGGGGCGTCATGAAAAACTGTTTTTT.

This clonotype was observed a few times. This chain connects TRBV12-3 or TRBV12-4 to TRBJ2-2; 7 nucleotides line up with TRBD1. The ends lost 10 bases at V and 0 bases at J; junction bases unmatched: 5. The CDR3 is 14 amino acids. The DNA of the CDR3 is TGTGCCACCCTAGGACAGGCGAACACCGGGGAGCTGTTTTTT. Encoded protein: CATLGQANTGELFF.

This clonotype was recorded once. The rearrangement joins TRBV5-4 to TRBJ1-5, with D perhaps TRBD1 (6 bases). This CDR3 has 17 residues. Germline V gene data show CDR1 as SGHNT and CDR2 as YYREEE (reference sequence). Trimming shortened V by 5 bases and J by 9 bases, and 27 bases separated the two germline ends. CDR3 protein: CASSLTIGRGGLVPQHF. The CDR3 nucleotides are TGTGCCAGCAGTTTAACCATCGGCAGAGGGGGGTTGGTGCCCCAGCATTTT.

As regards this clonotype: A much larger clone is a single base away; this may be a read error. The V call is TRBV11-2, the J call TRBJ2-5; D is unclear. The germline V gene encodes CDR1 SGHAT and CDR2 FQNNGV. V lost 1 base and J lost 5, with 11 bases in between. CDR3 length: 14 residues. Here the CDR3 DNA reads TGTGCCAGCAGCTTAGGTGTGATACAGGAGACCCAGTACTTC. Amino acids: CASSLGVIQETQYF.

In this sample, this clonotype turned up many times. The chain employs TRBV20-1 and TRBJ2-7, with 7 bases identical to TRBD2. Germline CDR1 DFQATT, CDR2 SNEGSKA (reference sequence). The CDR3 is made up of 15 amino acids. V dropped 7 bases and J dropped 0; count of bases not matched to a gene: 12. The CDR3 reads CSVETLADGSYEQYF. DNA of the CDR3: TGCAGTGTCGAGACCCTAGCGGACGGCTCCTACGAGCAGTACTTC.

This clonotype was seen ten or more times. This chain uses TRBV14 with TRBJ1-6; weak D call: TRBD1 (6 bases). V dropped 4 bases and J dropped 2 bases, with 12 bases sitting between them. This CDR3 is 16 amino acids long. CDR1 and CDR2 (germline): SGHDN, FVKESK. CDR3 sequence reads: CASSRRDTPYNSPLHF. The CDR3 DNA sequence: TGTGCCAGCAGCCGCCGGGACACTCCCTATAATTCACCCCTCCACTTT.

The CDR3 region has the DNA TGTGCCAGCAGTTGGGACTATGCGAGCTCCTACGAGCAGTACTTC. Translated, it gives CASSWDYASSYEQYF. The chain recombines TRBV28 with TRBJ2-7; 7 nucleotides line up with TRBD2. J lost 0 bases, V lost 4 bases, and 6 bases had no gene match. The CDR3 has 15 residues. Germline V lookup: CDR1 MDHEN, CDR2 SYDVKM.

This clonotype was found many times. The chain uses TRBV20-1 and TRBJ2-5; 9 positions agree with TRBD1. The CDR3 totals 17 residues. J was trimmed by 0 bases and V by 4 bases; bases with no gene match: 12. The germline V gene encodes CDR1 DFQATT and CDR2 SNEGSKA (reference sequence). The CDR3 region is CSATTGQGFVYQETQYF. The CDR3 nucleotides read TGCAGTGCTACTACGGGACAGGGCTTTGTGTACCAAGAGACCCAGTACTTC.

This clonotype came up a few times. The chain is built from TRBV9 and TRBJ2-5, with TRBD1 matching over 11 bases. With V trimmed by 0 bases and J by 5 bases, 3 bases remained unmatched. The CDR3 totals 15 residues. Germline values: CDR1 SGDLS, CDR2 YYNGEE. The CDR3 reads CASSVGTGGGETQYF. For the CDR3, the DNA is TGTGCCAGCAGCGTAGGGACAGGGGGCGGGGAGACCCAGTACTTC. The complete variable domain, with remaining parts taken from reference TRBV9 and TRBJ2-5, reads DSGVTQTPKHLITATGQRVTLRCSPRSGDLSVYWYQQSLDQGLQFLIQYYNGEERAKGNILERFSAQQFPDLHSELNLSSLELGDSALYFCASSVGTGGGETQYFGPGTRLLVL.

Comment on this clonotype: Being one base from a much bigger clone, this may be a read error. In DNA form, the CDR3 reads TGCGCCAGCAGCCGTCAAAGACAGGGTGGGGAGACCCAGTACTTC. It specifies CASSRQRQGGETQYF. The chain carries TRBV4-3 and TRBJ2-5; TRBD1 matches 7 bases. With 4 bases clipped from V and 5 bases from J, the junction kept 10 bases outside the gene matches. The CDR3 extends over 15 amino acids. Per the germline V gene, CDR1 is LGHNA and CDR2 is YSLEER.

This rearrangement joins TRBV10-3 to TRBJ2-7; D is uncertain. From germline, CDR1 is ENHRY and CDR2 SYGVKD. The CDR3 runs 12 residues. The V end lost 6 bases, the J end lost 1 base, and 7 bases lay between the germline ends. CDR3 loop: CAIRVGSYEQYF. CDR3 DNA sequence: TGTGCCATCAGGGTCGGGTCCTACGAGCAGTACTTC.

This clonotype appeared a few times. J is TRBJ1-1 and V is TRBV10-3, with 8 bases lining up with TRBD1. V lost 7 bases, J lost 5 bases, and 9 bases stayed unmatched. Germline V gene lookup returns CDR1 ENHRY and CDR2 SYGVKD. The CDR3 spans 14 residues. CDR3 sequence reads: CAIKPQGAGTEAFF. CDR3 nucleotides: TGTGCCATCAAGCCCCAGGGGGCAGGTACTGAAGCTTTCTTT.

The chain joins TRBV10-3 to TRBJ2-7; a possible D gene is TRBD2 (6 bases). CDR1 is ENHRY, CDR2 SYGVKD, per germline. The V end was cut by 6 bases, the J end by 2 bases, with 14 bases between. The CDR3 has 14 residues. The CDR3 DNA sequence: TGTGCCATCAGCAACCGCGGGACGGCCTACGAGCAGTACTTC. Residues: CAISNRGTAYEQYF.

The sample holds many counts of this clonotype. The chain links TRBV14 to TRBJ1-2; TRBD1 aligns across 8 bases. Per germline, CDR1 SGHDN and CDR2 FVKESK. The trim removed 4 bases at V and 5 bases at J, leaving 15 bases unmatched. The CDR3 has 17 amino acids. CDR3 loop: CASSPILDRVALYGYTF. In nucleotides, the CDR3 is TGTGCCAGCAGCCCGATACTGGACAGGGTCGCTCTTTATGGCTACACCTTC.

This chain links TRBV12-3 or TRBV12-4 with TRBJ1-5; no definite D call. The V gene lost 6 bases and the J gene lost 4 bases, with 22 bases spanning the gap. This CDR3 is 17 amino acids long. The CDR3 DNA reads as TGTGCCAGCAGCAAAGATGCTCGGGCCTACGGGAATCAGCCCCAGCATTTT. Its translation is CASSKDARAYGNQPQHF.